The TCR beta chain described here comes from a study of CD8+ T cells in alopecia areata. Study-wide points: Scalp clonality and expanded CD8+ clones among the top 100 were significantly decreased by tofacitinib. A large proportion of expanded lesional clones were detected persisting in scalp and blood during tofacitinib.

Note on this clone: Its antigen remains unidentified.

Sequencing relied on a cDNA template that was reverse transcribed from extracted RNA. Sequencing was performed with immunoSEQ multiplex PCR; in TCRdb, only in-frame clones are kept and a portion is missing. The repertoire includes approximately 280,000 clones, 55% to 75% of them detected once, and approximately 2% sits in the top ten. Sample treatment: oral pan-JAK inhibitor, 5-10 mg twice daily. This sample comprised CD4+ T cells sorted from blood, obtained at week 24, from a patient treated with tofacitinib. The clonotype originates from a human donor with alopecia areata.

The CDR3 sequence is CASSSRRGQVGLLAKNIQYF. In nucleotides, the CDR3 is TGTGCCAGCAGTTCTCGCCGGGGACAGGTGGGACTACTAGCCAAAAACATTCAGTACTTC. The chain joins TRBV27 to TRBJ2-4, with D maybe TRBD1 (8 bases). Trimming stripped 4 bases from V and 0 bases from J, with 25 bases between. CDR3 length: 20 residues. The V gene's germline CDR1 is MNHEY and CDR2 SMNVEV (reference sequence).